This T cell receptor beta chain was obtained from a study of siplizumab effects on memory and regulatory T cells. Broader study findings: Researchers could not give a naive or memory phenotype to roughly 75-95% of proliferating CD4+ or CD8+ clones. Of the alloreactive clones, only a minor fraction mapped to unstimulated subsets.

In germline, CDR1 is SGHRS, CDR2 YFSETQ. This CDR3 comprises 19 residues. With 0 bases removed from V and 5 bases from J, the gap between germline ends came to 26 bases. In regard to this clone: Its cognate antigen is unknown.

Data came from immunoSEQ multiplex PCR; TCRdb stores just in-frame clones and leaves some out. The sample lists tens of thousands of clones; around 79% were seen once. Sample: memory CD4+ T cells sorted from blood. The chain uses TRBV5-1 and TRBJ1-2; tentatively, D is TRBD1 (5 bases). This TCR was recovered from a human donor in good health. In nucleotides, the CDR3 is TGCGCCAGCAGCTTGGCCGGGGGTCAGGCAGGTCTGTTGGGGTATGGCTACACCTTC. This codes for CASSLAGGQAGLLGYGYTF.